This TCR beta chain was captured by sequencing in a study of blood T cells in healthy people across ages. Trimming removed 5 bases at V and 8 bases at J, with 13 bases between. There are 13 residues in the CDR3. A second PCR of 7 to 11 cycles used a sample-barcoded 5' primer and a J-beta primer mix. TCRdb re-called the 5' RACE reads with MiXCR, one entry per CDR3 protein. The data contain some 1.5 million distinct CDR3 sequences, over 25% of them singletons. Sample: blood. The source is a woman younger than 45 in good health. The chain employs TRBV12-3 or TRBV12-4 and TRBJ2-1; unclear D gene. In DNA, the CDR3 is TGTGCCAGCAGTGAGGCTTCACGGTATGAGCAGTTCTTC. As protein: CASSEASRYEQFF.